This entry concerns a single TCR beta chain. This clone has only one observation. Its antigen has not been determined. No qualities accompany the bases; no much larger clone lies one base away. The source of the sample is a study of T cell changes during pregnancy in multiple sclerosis (dated by TCRdb to between 2019 and 2020). About the study as a whole: Changes in the T cell repertoire over the course of pregnancy were examined in this study in women with multiple sclerosis.

The library was obtained by the immunoSEQ multiplex PCR assay. In TCRdb, the immuneACCESS table is reduced to in-frame sequences with V and J assigned. These tables do not hold every clone; where another copy was compared, an unresolved V gene accounts for under half, and the others remain unexplained. This sample gives fewer than 70,000 clones in total; approximately 91% of them show up just once. The leading ten clones occupy 1.4% of the sample. CDR1 is given as SGHNT and CDR2 as YENEEA, both from the germline V gene. V is cut by 5 bases and J by 7 bases, and the space between the germline ends is 9 bases. The CDR3 sequence holds 13 residues, the cysteine and phenylalanine included. The kept DNA is CDR3 alone, 39 bases in frame from the first base.

This specimen was peripheral blood, taken in the third trimester of pregnancy. The receptor chain draws on TRBV11-3 and TRBJ1-6; the D gene is possibly TRBD1, with 6 bases matching. The receptor was isolated from a female donor with multiple sclerosis, enrolled in a pregnancy study. CDR3 region: CASSTGQNSPLHF. The bases read TGTGCCAGCAGCACTGGACAGAATTCACCCCTCCACTTT.